This T cell receptor beta chain came from a study of CD8+CD57+ T cells in acquired aplastic anemia. Template material for TCR beta VDJ and CDR3 profiling consisted of genomic DNA. TCRdb redid the calling of the reads with MiXCR, one entry per CDR3 protein. The repertoire includes 200,000 to 250,000 distinct CDR3 sequences, around 50% of them detected once, and just under 20% sits in the top ten. This CDR3 is built from 13 residues. CDR1 and CDR2 from the germline V gene are SGHTA and FQGNSA. With 5 bases clipped from V and 4 bases from J, the junction kept 3 bases outside the gene matches. Patients included in sequencing had previously demonstrated CD8+CD57+ cell expansion by flow cytometry.

The V call is TRBV7-2, the J call TRBJ2-7, with 9 positions matching TRBD1. The clonotype comes from a human donor with aplastic anemia. The specimen sequenced was sorted CD4+, CD8+, or CD8+CD57+ T cells (not recorded which) from PBMCs. This CDR3 reads CASSVQGAYEQYF. The CDR3 nucleotides are TGTGCCAGCAGCGTACAGGGGGCTTACGAGCAGTACTTC.